This T cell receptor (beta chain) was sequenced during a study of blood T cell repertoires in COVID-19 (dated by TCRdb to between 2020 and 2021). In terms of the full investigation: Samples covering the acute and convalescent phases of COVID-19 were provided by collaborators in the United States, Italy and Spain. The prospective study material was composed of cDNA or gDNA derived from T cells, B-cell-depleted T cells, or PBMCs. The dataset comprised deeply sampled blood TCRbeta repertoires from subjects exposed to, actively infected with, or recovered from COVID-19. The repertoires were made available in a free public database intended to serve as a resource for research on the immune response to SARS-CoV-2. Samples came from the ongoing ImmuneRACE study (first 160 participants) plus 1,254 subjects from 6 global collaborators. Nearly every sample came with metadata listing a de-identified subject ID, COVID-19 status, age in years and sex. HLA class I and class II types, where available, came from metadata supplied by the sample provider rather than from assay-based typing.

Collaborating institutions collected whole blood in K2EDTA tubes following their own protocols. Collaborator samples were shipped for TCRbeta analysis as frozen whole blood, isolated PBMCs, or DNA extracted from either sample type. Concerning this clone: Its antigen specificity is not known. No base quality values were provided; no much bigger clone lies one nucleotide off.

General conclusions and limits of the study: Clinical and demographic metadata were provided uncurated, with the amount varying by source and participant.

The junction shows trimming of 0 bases on V and 8 bases on J, plus 11 bases between the germline ends. Based on the germline V gene, the CDR1 and CDR2 sequences are MGHRA and YSYEKL. Reading from cysteine to phenylalanine, the CDR3 counts 14 amino acids. The CDR3 DNA has 42 bases and is translated from base 1. The immunoSEQ Assay, a bias-controlled multiplex PCR, was used to amplify TCRbeta CDR3 regions from genomic DNA. From the authors' description of their analysis: The number of nucleated cells in each sample was estimated by amplification of reference gene primers within the assay. Sequence reads were collapsed and filtered to measure the absolute abundance of every unique TCRbeta CDR3 rearrangement. For each sample, productive Simpson clonality was calculated as the square root of Simpson's diversity index across productive rearrangements. TCRdb stores this immuneACCESS table with in-frame sequences only. Part of the clones is absent; in the studies checked, under half of the shortfall reflects unresolved V genes, and no reason is known for the rest. D and trimming were read from the DNA, whereas the V and J calls and clone size are those reported in that table. Recorded for this sample are 95,000 to 150,000 clones; around nine tenths of them occurred a single time. The ten largest clones represent about 7.3% of the sample.

The sequenced material came from peripheral blood. The source of this sequence is a man aged 45-65 years with acute or convalescent COVID-19. The rearranged chain carries TRBV4-1 and TRBJ1-5; no D gene call is confident. The sequence in DNA is TGCGCCAGCAGCCAAGATCCCATTGACAAGCCCCAGCATTTT. This yields the protein CASSQDPIDKPQHF.